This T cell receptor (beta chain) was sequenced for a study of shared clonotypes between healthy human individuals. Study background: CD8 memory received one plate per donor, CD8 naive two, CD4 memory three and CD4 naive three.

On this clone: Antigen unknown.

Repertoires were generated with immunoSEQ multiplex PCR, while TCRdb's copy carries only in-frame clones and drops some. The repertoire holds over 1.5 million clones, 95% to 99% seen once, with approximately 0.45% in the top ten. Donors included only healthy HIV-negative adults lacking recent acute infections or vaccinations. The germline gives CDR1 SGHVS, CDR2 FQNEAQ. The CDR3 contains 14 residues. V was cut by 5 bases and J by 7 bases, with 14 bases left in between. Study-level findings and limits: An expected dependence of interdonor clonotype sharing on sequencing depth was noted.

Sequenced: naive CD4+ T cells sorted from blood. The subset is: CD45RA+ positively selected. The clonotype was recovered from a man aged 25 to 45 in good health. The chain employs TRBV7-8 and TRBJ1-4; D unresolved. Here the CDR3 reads CASSPGHVFEKLFF. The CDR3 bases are TGTGCCAGCAGCCCCGGTCATGTGTTTGAAAAACTGTTTTTT.